The next 15 T cell receptor beta chains were all read from a single sample in a study of blood T cell repertoires in COVID-19 (dated by TCRdb to the early 2020s). The protocol used for the library was the immunoSEQ multiplex PCR assay. Not all clones reach the TCRdb copy of this immuneACCESS table, which keeps in-frame sequences only. Checked studies attribute under half of the gap to unresolved V genes and leave the rest unexplained. This sample is represented by 200,000 to 300,000 clones; 86% of them were singletons. Jointly, the top ten make up approximately 5% of the sample. Material: peripheral blood. Receptors originate from a woman older than 75 with COVID-19, enrolled during active disease.

This clone was seen a handful of times. The chain joins TRBV19 to TRBJ1-4, with a possible D match to TRBD1 (6 bases). In germline, CDR1 is LNHDA, CDR2 SQIVND (reference sequence). V was cut by 6 bases and J by 4 bases, with 18 bases left in between. This CDR3 is built from 16 residues. The CDR3 loop reads CASSLPSGTLNEKLFF. CDR3 nucleotides: TGTGCCAGTAGCCTTCCATCCGGGACACTTAATGAAAAACTGTTTTTT.

The rearrangement uses TRBV18 and TRBJ1-2; a weak D match, TRBD1 (6 bases). The length of the CDR3 is 13 residues. Germline V gives CDR1 KGHSH, CDR2 LQKENI. V gave up 0 bases and J gave up 9 bases, with 11 bases separating them. CDR3 loop: CASSPPQQGRYTF. CDR3 bases: TGTGCCAGCTCACCACCACAACAGGGACGCTACACCTTC.

V usage is TRBV19 and J usage is TRBJ2-2, with TRBD2 identical over 9 bases. Germline CDR1 is LNHDA and CDR2 is SQIVND (reference sequence). V was clipped by 2 bases and J by 5 bases; unmatched bases: 9. There are 17 residues in the CDR3. As DNA, the CDR3 is TGTGCCAGTAGTATAATAGCGGGGGAGCTTCTTACCGGGGAGCTGTTTTTT. It translates to CASSIIAGELLTGELFF.

In its sample, this clone was seen a few times. V gene TRBV10-3 combines with J gene TRBJ1-1, with 7 bases lining up with TRBD1. Germline trimming cut 5 bases from V and 0 bases from J; bases unmatched to any gene: 3. The CDR3 consists of 14 residues. Germline-derived CDR1 and CDR2 are ENHRY and SYGVKD. The CDR3: CAISPTGLNTEAFF. The CDR3 DNA reads TGTGCCATCAGTCCGACAGGGTTGAACACTGAAGCTTTCTTT.

This sequence joins TRBV18 and TRBJ1-1, with D possibly matching TRBD1 (5 bases). CDR1 is KGHSH, CDR2 LQKENI, per germline. Trimming pared 0 bases from V and 1 base from J, leaving 9 bases between. The CDR3 is 15 residues long. This chain's CDR3 is CASSPPSRENTEAFF. The CDR3 coding sequence is TGTGCCAGCTCACCACCAAGCAGGGAGAACACTGAAGCTTTCTTT.

This chain links TRBV3-1 (or the pseudogene TRBV3-2) with TRBJ2-2, with 10 bases identical to TRBD1. The CDR3 is 17 residues long. Trimming took 6 bases from V and 2 from J; bases not matched to a gene: 9. Germline CDR1 reads LGHDT; CDR2 reads YNNKEL (reference sequence). This chain's CDR3 is CASRDRGLGSNTGELFF. The CDR3, as DNA: TGTGCCAGCAGAGACAGGGGGCTTGGTTCAAACACCGGGGAGCTGTTTTTT.

The chain employs TRBV6-2 or TRBV6-3 and TRBJ2-2; D might be TRBD1 (6 bases). Germline-derived CDR1 and CDR2 are MNHEY and SVGEGT. CDR3 length: 16 residues. The V end was cut by 0 bases, the J end by 7 bases, with 15 bases between. The CDR3 loop is CASSYSMAGDIGELFF. In DNA, the CDR3 is TGTGCCAGCAGTTACTCGATGGCAGGGGATATCGGGGAGCTGTTTTTT.

This clone was detected once. The genes are TRBV19 and TRBJ1-1, with 11 bases identical to TRBD1. The germline CDR1 and CDR2 sequences are LNHDA and SQIVND (reference sequence). The CDR3 totals 14 residues. Trimming removed 3 bases from V and 4 bases from J; junction bases left unmatched: 1. CDR3 region: CASSMGTGGTEAFF. DNA of the CDR3: TGTGCCAGTAGTATGGGGACAGGGGGCACTGAAGCTTTCTTT.

V usage is TRBV5-1 and J usage is TRBJ1-1; TRBD1 matches at 10 bases. After removal of 4 bases from V and 4 bases from J, the junction contained 10 bases not matched to a gene. This CDR3 is built from 16 residues. From germline, CDR1 is SGHRS and CDR2 YFSETQ. The CDR3 protein is CASSAPDRGRGTEAFF. The CDR3 DNA is TGCGCCAGCAGCGCACCCGACAGGGGGCGAGGCACTGAAGCTTTCTTT.

The chain uses TRBV18 and TRBJ2-1; possible D gene TRBD1, 6 bases. V gave up 3 bases and J gave up 6 bases, with 15 bases separating them. The length of the CDR3 is 15 residues. CDR1 is KGHSH, CDR2 LQKENI, per germline. The CDR3 coding sequence is TGTGCCAGCTCACCGAGGACAGAGGGCGGCAATGAGCAGTTCTTC. Translation gives CASSPRTEGGNEQFF.

The chain is built from TRBV6-6 and TRBJ1-5, with a weak D call TRBD1 (5 bases). V was trimmed by 0 bases and J by 5 bases, leaving 14 bases between them. The CDR3 loop spans 16 amino acids. Per the germline V gene, CDR1 is MNHNY and CDR2 is SVGAGI (reference sequence). This CDR3 reads CASSYSMSGPDQPQHF. In DNA form, the CDR3 reads TGTGCCAGCAGTTACTCGATGTCAGGGCCGGATCAGCCCCAGCATTTT.

V and J are TRBV5-6 and TRBJ1-6; 9 bases map to TRBD1. Trimming took 0 bases from V and 8 from J; bases not matched to a gene: 3. CDR3 length: 15 amino acids. Germline V CDR1 and CDR2: SGHDT, YYEEEE. CDR3 bases: TGTGCCAGCAGCTTGGCACAGGGGGCCTATTCACCCCTCCACTTT. This gives the protein CASSLAQGAYSPLHF.

The rearrangement links TRBV19 to TRBJ1-2; D is unresolved. Germline assignment: CDR1 LNHDA and CDR2 SQIVND (reference sequence). With 5 bases removed from V and 4 bases from J, the gap between germline ends came to 17 bases. CDR3 length: 15 amino acids. As DNA, the CDR3 is TGTGCCAGTAGTCAACCCCGGGAGATCGCCTATGGCTACACCTTC. This translates into CASSQPREIAYGYTF.

This chain connects TRBV28 to TRBJ1-2, with 12 nucleotides matching TRBD1. CDR3 length: 17 residues. Per the germline V gene, CDR1 is MDHEN and CDR2 is SYDVKM. V lost 5 bases to trimming and J lost 1 base; unmatched junction nucleotides: 8. The CDR3 spells CASSTPGTGGFNYGYTF. The CDR3 DNA sequence: TGTGCCAGCAGTACCCCCGGGACAGGGGGCTTTAACTATGGCTACACCTTC.

The chain recombines TRBV6-5 with TRBJ2-1; 9 bases match TRBD2. CDR1 is MNHEY and CDR2 is SVGAGI in the germline V gene. Trimming took 6 bases from V and 7 from J; bases not matched to a gene: 7. The CDR3 contains 14 residues. CDR3 in DNA: TGTGCCAGCAGAAGAGCGGGGGGCGGGAATGAGCAGTTCTTC. Protein: CASRRAGGGNEQFF.